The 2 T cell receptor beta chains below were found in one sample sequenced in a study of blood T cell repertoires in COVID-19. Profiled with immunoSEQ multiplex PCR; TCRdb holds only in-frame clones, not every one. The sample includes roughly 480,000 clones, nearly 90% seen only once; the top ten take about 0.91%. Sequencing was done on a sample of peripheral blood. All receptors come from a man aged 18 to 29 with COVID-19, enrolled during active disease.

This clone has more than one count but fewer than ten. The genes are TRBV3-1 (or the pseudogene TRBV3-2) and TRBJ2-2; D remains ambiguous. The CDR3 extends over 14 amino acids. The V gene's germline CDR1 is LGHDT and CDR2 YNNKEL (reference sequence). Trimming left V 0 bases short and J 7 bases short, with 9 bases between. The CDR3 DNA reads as TGTGCCAGCAGCCAAGATCTTCCCGGCGGGGAGCTGTTTTTT. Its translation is CASSQDLPGGELFF.

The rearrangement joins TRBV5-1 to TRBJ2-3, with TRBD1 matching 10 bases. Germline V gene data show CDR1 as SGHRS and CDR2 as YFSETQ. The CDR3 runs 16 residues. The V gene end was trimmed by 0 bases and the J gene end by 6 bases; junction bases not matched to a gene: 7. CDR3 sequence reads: CASSLDGGTGADTQYF. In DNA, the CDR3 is TGCGCCAGCAGCTTGGACGGAGGGACAGGGGCGGATACGCAGTATTTT. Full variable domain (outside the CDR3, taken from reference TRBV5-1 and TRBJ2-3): KAGVTQTPRYLIKTRGQQVTLSCSPISGHRSVSWYQQTPGQGLQFLFEYFSETQRNKGNFPGRFSGRQFSNSRSEMNVSTLELGDSALYLCASSLDGGTGADTQYFGPGTRLTVL.